These T cell receptor beta chains were read from a single sample in a study of T cell changes during pregnancy in multiple sclerosis. Repertoires were generated with immunoSEQ multiplex PCR, while TCRdb's copy carries only in-frame clones and drops some. The data contain roughly 69,000 clones, roughly 90% of them singletons. The sequencing here drew on CD4+ T cells from peripheral blood mononuclear cells, taken in the third trimester of pregnancy. These TCRs come from a female donor in good health, enrolled as a control in a pregnancy study. Each CDR3 is given without its conserved first and last residue.

j_gene | v_gene | CDR3aa
TRBJ1-5 | TRBV2 | ASSADSSNQPQH
TRBJ1-4 | TRBV9 | ASSPQTGTGVNEKLF
TRBJ2-3 | TRBV4-2 | ASSQEGSGGPSTDTQY
TRBJ2-2 | TRBV4-3 | ASSPITTNTGELF
TRBJ1-6 | TRBV2 | ASRWTGLSTNSPLH
TRBJ2-4 | TRBV6-1 | ASSLQGTAKNIQY
TRBJ1-4 | TRBV5-8 | ASSTGQPNEKLF
TRBJ2-7 | TRBV6-4 | ASSGRTGARPLNYEQY
TRBJ1-1 | TRBV5-1 | ASSDGTGVVMNTEAF
TRBJ2-2 | TRBV11-3 | ASSFQGNANTGELF
TRBJ2-5 | TRBV5-1 | ASSTRTVRGETQY
TRBJ1-3 | TRBV9 | ASSQFSTRAGNTIY
TRBJ2-1 | TRBV7-9 | ASSLSLLNNEQF
TRBJ1-1 | TRBV6-6 | ASIQGFGVSKAF